The T cell receptor (beta chain) described here comes from a study of prognosis after radiotherapy for stage I lung cancer. In germline, CDR1 is SGHDN, CDR2 FVKESK. This CDR3 is built from 11 residues. Between the trimmed V and J ends, which lost 4 bases and 4 bases, there was a span of 5 bases. Amplification of the TCR beta CDR3 (from genomic DNA) was done by two-round multiplex PCR. Specific primers for each TRBV and TRBJ gene were what first-round PCR used. TCRdb itself ran the multiplex PCR reads through MiXCR, one entry per CDR3 protein. This sample has about 22,000 distinct CDR3 sequences, with 35% to 45% found just once. This clonotype was observed at least ten times.

This clonotype originated in a donor at least 50 years old with non-small cell lung cancer. This sample comprised PBMCs, obtained before or after stereotactic body radiation therapy (not recorded which). The chain uses TRBV14 and TRBJ2-7; D call uncertain. CDR3: CASSRAYEQYF. CDR3 DNA: TGTGCCAGCAGCCGCGCGTACGAGCAGTACTTC.